Sequencing of this T cell receptor beta chain was carried out in a study of blood T cells in healthy people across ages. The use of a sample-barcoded 5' primer and a J-beta primer mix characterized a second PCR of about 7 to 12 cycles. MiXCR, run by TCRdb on the 5' RACE reads, gives a single entry per CDR3 protein. This table holds around 1.7 million distinct CDR3 sequences, roughly 27% found once. This clonotype has only a few counts. The specimen sequenced was blood. This sequence was found in a woman aged 25 to 39 in good health.

This chain's CDR3 is CASSGDRLLRSHEQYF. For the CDR3, the DNA is TGTGCCAGCAGTGGTGACAGGTTGCTTAGATCCCACGAGCAGTACTTC. The chain joins TRBV27 to TRBJ2-7; weak D call: TRBD1 (6 bases). V lost 5 bases and J 5 bases, leaving 22 bases between the germline ends. Germline V CDR1 and CDR2: MNHEY, SMNVEV (reference sequence). The CDR3 is made up of 16 amino acids.